The T cell receptor beta chain described here comes from a study of blood T cells in healthy people across ages. Study-wide findings and caveats: Because donor CMV status was unknown, expanded clonotype changes were possibly confounded.

A single count supports this clonotype. Its specificity is not known. Sample-barcoded 5' priming and a J-beta primer mix drove a second PCR of about 6 to 12 cycles. Each CDR3 protein is one row after TCRdb ran MiXCR on the 5' RACE reads. The sample gives 1.5 million to 1.9 million distinct CDR3 sequences, around 40% of which show up once; about 4% is in the top ten. The CDR3 spans 15 residues. Germline CDR1 is MGHDK and CDR2 is SYGVNS. Trimming cost V 6 bases and J 8 bases, with 19 bases left between them. The source material was blood. The J gene is TRBJ1-4, the V gene TRBV25-1; possibly TRBD1 for D (5 bases). The source of this sequence is a woman aged 18 to 35 in good health. The CDR3 DNA reads TGTGCCAGCAGCCCACAGAGGGGTAACCGGGAAAAACTGTTTTTT. This encodes CASSPQRGNREKLFF.